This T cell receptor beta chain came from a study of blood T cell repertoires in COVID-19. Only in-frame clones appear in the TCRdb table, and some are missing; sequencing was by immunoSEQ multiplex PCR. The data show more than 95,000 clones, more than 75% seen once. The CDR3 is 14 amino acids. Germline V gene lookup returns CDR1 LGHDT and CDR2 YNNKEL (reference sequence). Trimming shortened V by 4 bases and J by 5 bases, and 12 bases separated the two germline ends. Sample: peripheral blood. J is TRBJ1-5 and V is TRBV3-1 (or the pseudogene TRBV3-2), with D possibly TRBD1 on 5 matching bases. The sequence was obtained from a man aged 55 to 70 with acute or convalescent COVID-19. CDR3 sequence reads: CASSPGAGDQPQHF. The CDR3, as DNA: TGTGCCAGCAGCCCCGGAGCGGGGGATCAGCCCCAGCATTTT.